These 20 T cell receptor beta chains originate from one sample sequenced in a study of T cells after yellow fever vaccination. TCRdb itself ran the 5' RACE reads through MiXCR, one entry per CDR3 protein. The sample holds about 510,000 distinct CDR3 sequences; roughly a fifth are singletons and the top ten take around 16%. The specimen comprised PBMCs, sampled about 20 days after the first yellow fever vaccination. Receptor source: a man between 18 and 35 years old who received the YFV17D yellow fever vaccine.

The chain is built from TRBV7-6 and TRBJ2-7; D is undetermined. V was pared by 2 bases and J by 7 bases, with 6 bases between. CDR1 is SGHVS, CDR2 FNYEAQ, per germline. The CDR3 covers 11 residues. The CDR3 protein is CASSLSREQYF. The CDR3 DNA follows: TGTGCCAGCAGCTTATCTAGGGAGCAGTACTTC.

CDR3 in DNA: TGCAGCTATTCCCCGGGACAGGGACGCAATGAGCAGTTCTTC. Protein product: CSYSPGQGRNEQFF. The chain is built from TRBV29-1 and TRBJ2-1, with TRBD1 identical over 9 bases. There are 14 residues in the CDR3. In germline, CDR1 is SQVTM, CDR2 ANQGSEA. Trimming cost V 8 bases and J 6 bases; bases outside gene matches: 11.

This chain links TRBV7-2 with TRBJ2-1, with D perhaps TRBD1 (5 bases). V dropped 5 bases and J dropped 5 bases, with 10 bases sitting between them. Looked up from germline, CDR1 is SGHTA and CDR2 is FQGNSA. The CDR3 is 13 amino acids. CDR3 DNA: TGTGCCAGCAGCCCCTCCAGGGACAATGAGCAGTTCTTC. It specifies CASSPSRDNEQFF. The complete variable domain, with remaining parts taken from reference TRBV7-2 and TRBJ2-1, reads GAGVSQSPSNKVTEKGKDVELRCDPISGHTALYWYRQSLGQGLEFLIYFQGNSAPDKSGLPSDRFSAERTGGSVSTLTIQRTQQEDSAVYLCASSPSRDNEQFFGPGTRLTVL.

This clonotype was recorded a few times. The CDR3 region has the DNA TGTGCCATCAGCCCTCTAGCGGGGGGCTACAATGAGCAGTTCTTC. Translated, it gives CAISPLAGGYNEQFF. The chain carries TRBV10-3 and TRBJ2-1; TRBD2 agrees at 11 bases. Trimming removed 6 bases from V and 3 bases from J; junction bases left unmatched: 4. Germline V gene data show CDR1 as ENHRY and CDR2 as SYGVKD. The CDR3 runs to 15 residues.

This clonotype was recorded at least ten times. CDR3 in amino acids: CASSLSGSEQYF. The CDR3, as DNA: TGCGCCAGCAGCTTGAGCGGGAGTGAGCAGTACTTC. The rearrangement uses TRBV5-1 and TRBJ2-7; 8 bases align to TRBD2. The V gene end was trimmed by 1 base and the J gene end by 7 bases; junction bases not matched to a gene: 1. There are 12 residues in the CDR3. Germline lookup yields CDR1 SGHRS and CDR2 YFSETQ.

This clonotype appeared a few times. The CDR3 here is CASSPPNSNTEAFF. The DNA for the CDR3 is TGTGCCAGCTCACCACCGAATTCGAACACTGAAGCTTTCTTT. The chain employs TRBV18 and TRBJ1-1; no reliable D call. This CDR3 is 14 amino acids long. Germline V lookup: CDR1 KGHSH, CDR2 LQKENI. V was cut by 0 bases and J by 1 base, with 6 bases left in between. Based on the CDR3 plus reference TRBV18 and TRBJ1-1, the full variable domain is NAGVMQNPRHLVRRRGQEARLRCSPMKGHSHVYWYRQLPEEGLKFMVYLQKENIIDESGMPKERFSAEFPKEGPSILRIQQVVRGDSAAYFCASSPPNSNTEAFFGQGTRLTVV.

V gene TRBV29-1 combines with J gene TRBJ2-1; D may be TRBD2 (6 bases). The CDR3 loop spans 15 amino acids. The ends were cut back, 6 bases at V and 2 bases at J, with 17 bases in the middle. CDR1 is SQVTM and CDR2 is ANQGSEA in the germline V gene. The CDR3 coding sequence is TGCAGCGTGACGTCGGGGCGGGGCGCCTACAATGAGCAGTTCTTC. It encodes CSVTSGRGAYNEQFF.

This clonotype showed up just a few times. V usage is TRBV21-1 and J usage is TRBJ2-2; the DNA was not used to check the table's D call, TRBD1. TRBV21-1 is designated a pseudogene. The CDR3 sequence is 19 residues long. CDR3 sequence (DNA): TGTGCCAGCAGCAATAAGCAATTAGGGACAACATCGAACACCGGGGAGCTGTTTTTT. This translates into CASSNKQLGTTSNTGELFF.

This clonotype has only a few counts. The CDR3 nucleotides are TGCAGTGCTAGGGAGCCGACTAGGTCGCCCACCGGGGAGCTGTTTTTT. Amino acid sequence: CSAREPTRSPTGELFF. V usage is TRBV20-1 and J usage is TRBJ2-2; D is perhaps TRBD2 (6 bases). Trimming stripped 3 bases from V and 4 bases from J, with 18 bases between. The length of the CDR3 is 16 residues. Germline loops: CDR1 DFQATT, CDR2 SNEGSKA (reference sequence).

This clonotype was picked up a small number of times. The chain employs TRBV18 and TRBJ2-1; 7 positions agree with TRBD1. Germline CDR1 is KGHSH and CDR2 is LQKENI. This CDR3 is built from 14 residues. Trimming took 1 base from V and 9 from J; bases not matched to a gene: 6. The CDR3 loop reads CASSPRDRGREQFF. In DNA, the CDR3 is TGTGCCAGCTCACCACGGGACAGAGGTCGTGAGCAGTTCTTC.

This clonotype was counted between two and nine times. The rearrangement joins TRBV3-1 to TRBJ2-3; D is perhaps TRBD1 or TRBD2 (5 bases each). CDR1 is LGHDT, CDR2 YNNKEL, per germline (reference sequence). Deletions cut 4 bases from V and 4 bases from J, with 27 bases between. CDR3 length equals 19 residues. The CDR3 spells CASSLTHGTAFERADTQYF. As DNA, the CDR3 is TGTGCCAGCAGCCTCACCCACGGGACGGCGTTTGAGAGGGCAGATACGCAGTATTTT.

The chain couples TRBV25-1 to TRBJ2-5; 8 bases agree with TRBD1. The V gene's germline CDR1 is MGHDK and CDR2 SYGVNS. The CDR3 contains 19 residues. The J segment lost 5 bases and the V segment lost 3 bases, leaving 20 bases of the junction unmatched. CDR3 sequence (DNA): TGTGCCAGCAGTGAGGGCTGGGACAGGTCAGTTCGTGGGAAGGAGACCCAGTACTTC. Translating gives CASSEGWDRSVRGKETQYF.

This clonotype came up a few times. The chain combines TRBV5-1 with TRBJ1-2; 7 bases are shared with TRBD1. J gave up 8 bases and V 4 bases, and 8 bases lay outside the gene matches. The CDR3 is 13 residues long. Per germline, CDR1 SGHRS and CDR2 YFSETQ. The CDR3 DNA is TGCGCCAGCAGCGGGGACAGCGGCGGGGGCTACACCTTC. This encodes CASSGDSGGGYTF.

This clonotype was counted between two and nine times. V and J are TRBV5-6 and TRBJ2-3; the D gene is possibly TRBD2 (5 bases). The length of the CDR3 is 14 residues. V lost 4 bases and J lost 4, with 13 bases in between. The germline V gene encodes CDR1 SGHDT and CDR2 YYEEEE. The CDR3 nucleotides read TGTGCCAGCAGCCCGACTCCTAGCTCAGATACGCAGTATTTT. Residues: CASSPTPSSDTQYF.

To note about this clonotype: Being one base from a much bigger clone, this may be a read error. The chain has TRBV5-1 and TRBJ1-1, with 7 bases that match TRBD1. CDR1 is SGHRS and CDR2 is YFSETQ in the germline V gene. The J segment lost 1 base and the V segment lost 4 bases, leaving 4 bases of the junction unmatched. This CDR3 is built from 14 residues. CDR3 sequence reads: CASSAGTENTEAFF. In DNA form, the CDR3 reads TGCGCCAGCAGCGCCGGGACAGAGAACACTGAAGCTTTCTTT.

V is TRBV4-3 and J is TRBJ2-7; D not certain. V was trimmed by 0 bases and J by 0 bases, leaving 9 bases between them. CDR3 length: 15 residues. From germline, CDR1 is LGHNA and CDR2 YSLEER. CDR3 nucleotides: TGCGCCAGCAGCCAAGATCGCGGCGACTCCTACGAGCAGTACGTC. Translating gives CASSQDRGDSYEQYV.

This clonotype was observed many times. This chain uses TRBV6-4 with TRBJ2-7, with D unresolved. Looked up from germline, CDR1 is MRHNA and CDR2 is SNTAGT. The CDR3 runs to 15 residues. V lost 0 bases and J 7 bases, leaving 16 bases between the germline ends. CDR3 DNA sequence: TGTGCCAGCAGTGACTCGGGGAATGAGGTGAGGGAGCAGTACGTC. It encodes CASSDSGNEVREQYV.

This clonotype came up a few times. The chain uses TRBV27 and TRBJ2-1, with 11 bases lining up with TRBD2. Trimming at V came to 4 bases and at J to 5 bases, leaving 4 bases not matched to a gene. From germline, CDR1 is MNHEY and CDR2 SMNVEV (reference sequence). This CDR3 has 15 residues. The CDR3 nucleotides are TGTGCCAGCAGTTCGATGACTAGCGGGGACAATGAGCAGTTCTTC. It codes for CASSSMTSGDNEQFF.

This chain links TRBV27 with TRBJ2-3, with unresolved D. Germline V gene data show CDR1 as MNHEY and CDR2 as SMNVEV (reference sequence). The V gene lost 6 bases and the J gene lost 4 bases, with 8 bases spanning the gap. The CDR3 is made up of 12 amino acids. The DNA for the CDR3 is TGTGCCAGCAGGAACGGTGCAGATACGCAGTATTTT. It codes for CASRNGADTQYF.

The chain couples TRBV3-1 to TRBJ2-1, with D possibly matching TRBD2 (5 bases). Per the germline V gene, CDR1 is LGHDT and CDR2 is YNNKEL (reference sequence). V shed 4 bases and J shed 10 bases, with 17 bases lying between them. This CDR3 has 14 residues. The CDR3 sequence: CASSRALGVQEQFF. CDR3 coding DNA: TGTGCCAGCAGCCGGGCCCTCGGGGTGCAAGAGCAGTTCTTC.